Included here is one TCR beta chain sequence, with context. The sample belongs to a study of cytotoxic CD8 clonotypes in ibrutinib-treated CLL. Repertoires were generated with immunoSEQ multiplex PCR, while TCRdb's copy carries only in-frame clones and drops some. The table records some 25,000 clones, less than 80% of them present only once. From germline, CDR1 is SGDLS and CDR2 YYNGEE. V lost 4 bases to trimming and J lost 0 bases, with 13 bases between them. The CDR3 totals 15 residues. The V gene is TRBV9, the J gene TRBJ1-1; no firm D call. This receptor was obtained from a human donor with chronic lymphocytic leukemia. The input for sequencing was PBMCs, taken before ibrutinib treatment. The CDR3 here is CASSPSPHVNTEAFF. Here the CDR3 DNA reads TGTGCCAGCAGCCCGTCCCCACACGTGAACACTGAAGCTTTCTTT. The full variable domain, with the rest looked up from reference TRBV9 and TRBJ1-1, is DSGVTQTPKHLITATGQRVTLRCSPRSGDLSVYWYQQSLDQGLQFLIQYYNGEERAKGNILERFSAQQFPDLHSELNLSSLELGDSALYFCASSPSPHVNTEAFFGQGTRLTVV.